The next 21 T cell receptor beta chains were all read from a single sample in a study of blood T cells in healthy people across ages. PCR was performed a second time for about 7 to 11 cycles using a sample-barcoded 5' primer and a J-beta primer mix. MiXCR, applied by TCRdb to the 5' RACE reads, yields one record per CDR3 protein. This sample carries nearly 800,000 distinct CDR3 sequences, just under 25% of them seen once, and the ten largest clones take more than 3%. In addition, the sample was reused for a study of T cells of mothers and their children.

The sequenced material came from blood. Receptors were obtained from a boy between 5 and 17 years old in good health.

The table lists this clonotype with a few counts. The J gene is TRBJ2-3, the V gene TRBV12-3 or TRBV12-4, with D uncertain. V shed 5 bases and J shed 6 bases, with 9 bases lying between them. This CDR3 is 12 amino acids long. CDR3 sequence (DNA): TGTGCCAGCAGTCGGACCGTGGATACGCAGTATTTT. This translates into CASSRTVDTQYF.

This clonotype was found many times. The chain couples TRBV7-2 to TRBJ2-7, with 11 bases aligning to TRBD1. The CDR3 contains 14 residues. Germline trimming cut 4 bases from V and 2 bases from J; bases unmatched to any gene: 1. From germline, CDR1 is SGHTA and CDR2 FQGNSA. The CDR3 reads CASSWGQGAYEQYF. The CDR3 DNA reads TGTGCCAGCAGCTGGGGACAGGGGGCCTACGAGCAGTACTTC.

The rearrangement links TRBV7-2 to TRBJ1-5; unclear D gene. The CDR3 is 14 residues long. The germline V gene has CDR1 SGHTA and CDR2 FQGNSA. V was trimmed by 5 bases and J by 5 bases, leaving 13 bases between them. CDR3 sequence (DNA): TGTGCCAGCAGCCTATGGGTTGGGGATCAGCCCCAGCATTTT. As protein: CASSLWVGDQPQHF.

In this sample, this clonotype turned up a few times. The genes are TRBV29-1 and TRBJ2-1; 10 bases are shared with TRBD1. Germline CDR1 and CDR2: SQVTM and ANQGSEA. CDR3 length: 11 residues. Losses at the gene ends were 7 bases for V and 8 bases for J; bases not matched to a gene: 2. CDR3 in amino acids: CSAGQGDEQFF. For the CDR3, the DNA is TGCAGCGCCGGACAGGGGGATGAGCAGTTCTTC.

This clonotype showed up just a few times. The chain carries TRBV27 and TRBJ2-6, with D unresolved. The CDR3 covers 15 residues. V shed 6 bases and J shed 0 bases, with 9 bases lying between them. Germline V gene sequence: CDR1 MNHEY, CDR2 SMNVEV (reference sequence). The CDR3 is CASRPRSSGANVLTF. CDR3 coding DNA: TGTGCCAGCAGACCGAGATCCTCTGGGGCCAACGTCCTGACTTTC.

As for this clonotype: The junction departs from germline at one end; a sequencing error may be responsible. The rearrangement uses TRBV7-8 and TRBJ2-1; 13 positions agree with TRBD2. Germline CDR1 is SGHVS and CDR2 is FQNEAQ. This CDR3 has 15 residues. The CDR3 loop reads CAGSLGLAGVYEQFF. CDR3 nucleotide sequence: TGTGCCGGCAGCCTAGGACTAGCGGGGGTATATGAGCAGTTCTTC.

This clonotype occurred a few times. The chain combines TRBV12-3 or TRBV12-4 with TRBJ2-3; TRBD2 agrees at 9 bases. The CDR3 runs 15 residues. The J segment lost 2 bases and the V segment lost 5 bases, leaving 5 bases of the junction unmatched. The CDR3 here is CASSIRLADTDTQYF. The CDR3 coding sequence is TGTGCCAGCAGTATCCGACTAGCGGACACAGATACGCAGTATTTT.

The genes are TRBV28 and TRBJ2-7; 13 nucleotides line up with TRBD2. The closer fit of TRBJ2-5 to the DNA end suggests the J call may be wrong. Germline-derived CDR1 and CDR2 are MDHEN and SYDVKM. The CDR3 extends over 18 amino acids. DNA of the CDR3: TGTGCCAGCAGTTTAGCCGGGACTAGCGGGATAGTACAAGAGACCCAGTACTTC. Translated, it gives CASSLAGTSGIVQETQYF.

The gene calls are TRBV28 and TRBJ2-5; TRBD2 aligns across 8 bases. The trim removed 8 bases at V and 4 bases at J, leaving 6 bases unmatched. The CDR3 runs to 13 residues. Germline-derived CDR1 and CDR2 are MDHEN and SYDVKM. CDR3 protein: CASVRGGRETQYF. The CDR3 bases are TGTGCCAGCGTCCGGGGGGGCCGAGAGACCCAGTACTTC.

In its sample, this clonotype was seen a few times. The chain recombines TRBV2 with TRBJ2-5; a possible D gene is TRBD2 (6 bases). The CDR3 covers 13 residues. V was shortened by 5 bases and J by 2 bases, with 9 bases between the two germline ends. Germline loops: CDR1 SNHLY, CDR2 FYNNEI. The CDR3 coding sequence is TGTGCCAGCAGTTGGGACTTACAAGAGACCCAGTACTTC. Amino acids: CASSWDLQETQYF.

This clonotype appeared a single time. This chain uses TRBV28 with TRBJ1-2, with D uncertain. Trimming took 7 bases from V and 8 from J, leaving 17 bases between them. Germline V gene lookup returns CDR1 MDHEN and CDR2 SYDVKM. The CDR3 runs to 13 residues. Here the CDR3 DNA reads TGTGCCAGCACTAAGGGCAGAAGGGTCGGCTACACCTTC. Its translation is CASTKGRRVGYTF.

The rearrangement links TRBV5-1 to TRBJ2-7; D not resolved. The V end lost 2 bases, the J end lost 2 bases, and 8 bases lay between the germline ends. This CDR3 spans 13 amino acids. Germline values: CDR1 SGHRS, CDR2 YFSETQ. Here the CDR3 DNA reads TGCGCCAGCAGCTTTGGTACAACCTACGAGCAGTACTTC. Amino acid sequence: CASSFGTTYEQYF.

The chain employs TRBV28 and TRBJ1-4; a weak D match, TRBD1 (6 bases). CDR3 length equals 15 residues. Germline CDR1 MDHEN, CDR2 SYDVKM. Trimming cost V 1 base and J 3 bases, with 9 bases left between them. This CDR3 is CASSLLGQPNEKLFF. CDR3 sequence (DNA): TGTGCCAGCAGTTTATTGGGACAACCTAATGAAAAACTGTTTTTT.

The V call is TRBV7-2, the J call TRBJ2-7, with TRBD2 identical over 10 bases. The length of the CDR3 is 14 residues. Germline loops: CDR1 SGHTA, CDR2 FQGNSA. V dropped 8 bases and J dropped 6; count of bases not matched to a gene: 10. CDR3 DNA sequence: TGTGCCAGCGCATGGACCGGGACTAGCGTCGAGCAGTACTTC. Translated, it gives CASAWTGTSVEQYF. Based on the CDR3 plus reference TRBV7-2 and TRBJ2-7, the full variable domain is GAGVSQSPSNKVTEKGKDVELRCDPISGHTALYWYRQSLGQGLEFLIYFQGNSAPDKSGLPSDRFSAERTGGSVSTLTIQRTQQEDSAVYLCASAWTGTSVEQYFGPGTRLTVT.

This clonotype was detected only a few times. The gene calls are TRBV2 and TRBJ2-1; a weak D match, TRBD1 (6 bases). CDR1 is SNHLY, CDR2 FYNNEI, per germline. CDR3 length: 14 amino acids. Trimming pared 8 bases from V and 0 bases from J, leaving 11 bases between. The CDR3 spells CASPGESSYNEQFF. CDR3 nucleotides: TGTGCCAGCCCAGGGGAGAGCTCCTACAATGAGCAGTTCTTC.

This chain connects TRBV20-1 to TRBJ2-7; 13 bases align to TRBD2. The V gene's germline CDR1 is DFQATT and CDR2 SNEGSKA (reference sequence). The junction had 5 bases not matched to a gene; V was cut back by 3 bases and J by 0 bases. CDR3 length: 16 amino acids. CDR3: CSARGTSGESSYEQYF. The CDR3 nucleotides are TGCAGTGCTAGGGGGACTAGCGGGGAAAGCTCCTACGAGCAGTACTTC.

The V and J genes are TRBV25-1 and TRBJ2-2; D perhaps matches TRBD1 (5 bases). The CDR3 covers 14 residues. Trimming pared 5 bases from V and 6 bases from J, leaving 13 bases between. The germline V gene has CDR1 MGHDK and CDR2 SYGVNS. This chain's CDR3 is CASSSPTDAGELFF. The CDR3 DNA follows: TGTGCCAGCAGTTCTCCGACAGACGCCGGGGAGCTGTTTTTT.

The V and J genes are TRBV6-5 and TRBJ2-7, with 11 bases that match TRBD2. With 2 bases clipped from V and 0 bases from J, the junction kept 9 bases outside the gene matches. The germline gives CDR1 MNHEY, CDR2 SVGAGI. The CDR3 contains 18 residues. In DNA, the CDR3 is TGTGCCAGCAGTTACGGTGGACTAGCGGGTATGAGCTCCTACGAGCAGTACTTC. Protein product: CASSYGGLAGMSSYEQYF.

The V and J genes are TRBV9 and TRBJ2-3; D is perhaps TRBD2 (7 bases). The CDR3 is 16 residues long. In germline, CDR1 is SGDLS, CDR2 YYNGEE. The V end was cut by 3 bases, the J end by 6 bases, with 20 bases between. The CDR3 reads CASSDGPGGQEDTQYF. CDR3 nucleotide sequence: TGTGCCAGCAGCGACGGACCCGGGGGGCAGGAGGATACGCAGTATTTT.

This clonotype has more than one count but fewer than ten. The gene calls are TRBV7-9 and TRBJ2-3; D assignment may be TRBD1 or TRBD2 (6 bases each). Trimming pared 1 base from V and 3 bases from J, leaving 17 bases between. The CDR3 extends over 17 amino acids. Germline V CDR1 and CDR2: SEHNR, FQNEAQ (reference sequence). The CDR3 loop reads CASSLGIYGGGTDTQYF. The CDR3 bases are TGTGCCAGCAGCTTAGGGATCTACGGGGGCGGTACAGATACGCAGTATTTT.

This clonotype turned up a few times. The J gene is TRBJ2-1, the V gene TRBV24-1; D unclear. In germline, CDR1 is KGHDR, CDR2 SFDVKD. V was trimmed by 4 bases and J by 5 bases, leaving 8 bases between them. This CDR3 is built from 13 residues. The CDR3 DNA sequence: TGTGCCACCAGTGAGGTCCGGGACAATGAGCAGTTCTTC. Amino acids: CATSEVRDNEQFF.